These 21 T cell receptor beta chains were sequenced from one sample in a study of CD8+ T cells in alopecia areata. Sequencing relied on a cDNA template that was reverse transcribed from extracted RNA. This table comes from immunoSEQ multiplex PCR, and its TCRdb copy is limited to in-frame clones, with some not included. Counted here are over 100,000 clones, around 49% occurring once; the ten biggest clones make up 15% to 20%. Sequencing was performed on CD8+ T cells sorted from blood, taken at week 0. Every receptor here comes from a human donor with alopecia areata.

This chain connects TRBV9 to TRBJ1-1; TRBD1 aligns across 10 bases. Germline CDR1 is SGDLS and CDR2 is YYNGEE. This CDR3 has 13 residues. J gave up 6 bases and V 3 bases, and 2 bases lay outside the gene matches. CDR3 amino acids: CASSAGQGAEAFF. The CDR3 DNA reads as TGTGCCAGCAGCGCTGGACAGGGGGCTGAAGCTTTCTTT.

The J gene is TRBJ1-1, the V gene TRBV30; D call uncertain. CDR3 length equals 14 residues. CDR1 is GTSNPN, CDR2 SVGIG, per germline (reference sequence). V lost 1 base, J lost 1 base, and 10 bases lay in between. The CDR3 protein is CAWSGGRSNTEAFF. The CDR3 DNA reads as TGTGCCTGGAGTGGTGGTAGGTCGAACACTGAAGCTTTCTTT.

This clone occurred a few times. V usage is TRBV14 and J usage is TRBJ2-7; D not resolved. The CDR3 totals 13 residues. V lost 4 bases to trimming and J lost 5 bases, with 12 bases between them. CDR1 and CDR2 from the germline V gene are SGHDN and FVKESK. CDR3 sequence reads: CASSRLDWDEQYF. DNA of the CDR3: TGTGCCAGCAGCCGGCTGGATTGGGACGAGCAGTACTTC.

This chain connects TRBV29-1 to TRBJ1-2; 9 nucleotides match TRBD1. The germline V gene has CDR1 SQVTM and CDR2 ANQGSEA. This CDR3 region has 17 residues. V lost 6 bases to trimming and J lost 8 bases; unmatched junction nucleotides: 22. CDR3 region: CSVPFGHTGGELEGYTF. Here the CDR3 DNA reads TGCAGCGTCCCGTTCGGTCACACAGGGGGCGAATTGGAGGGCTACACCTTC.

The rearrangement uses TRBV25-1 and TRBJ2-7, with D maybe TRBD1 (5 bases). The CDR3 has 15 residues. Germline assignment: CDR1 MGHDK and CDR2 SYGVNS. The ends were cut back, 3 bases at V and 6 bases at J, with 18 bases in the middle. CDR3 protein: CASSDTALDSSEQYF. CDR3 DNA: TGTGCCAGCAGTGACACGGCGCTAGACAGTTCCGAGCAGTACTTC.

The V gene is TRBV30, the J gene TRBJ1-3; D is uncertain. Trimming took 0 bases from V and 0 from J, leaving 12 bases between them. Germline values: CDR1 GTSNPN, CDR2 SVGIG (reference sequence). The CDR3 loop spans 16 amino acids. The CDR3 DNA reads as TGTGCCTGGAGTGTACGGCAGGCGATCTCTGGAAACACCATATATTTT. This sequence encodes CAWSVRQAISGNTIYF.

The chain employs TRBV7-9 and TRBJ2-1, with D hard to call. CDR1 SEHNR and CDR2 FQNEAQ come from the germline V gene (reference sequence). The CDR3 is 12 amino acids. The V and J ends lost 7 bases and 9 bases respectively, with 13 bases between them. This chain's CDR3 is CASNTNWVEQFF. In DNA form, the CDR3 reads TGTGCCAGCAACACCAATTGGGTTGAGCAGTTCTTC.

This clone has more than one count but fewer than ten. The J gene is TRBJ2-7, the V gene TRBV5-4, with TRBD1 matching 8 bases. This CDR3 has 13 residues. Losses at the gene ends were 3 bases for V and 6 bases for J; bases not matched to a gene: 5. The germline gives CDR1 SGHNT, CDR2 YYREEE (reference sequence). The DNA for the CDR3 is TGTGCCAGCAGCTGGGGACAGGAGGTCGAGCAGTACTTC. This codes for CASSWGQEVEQYF.

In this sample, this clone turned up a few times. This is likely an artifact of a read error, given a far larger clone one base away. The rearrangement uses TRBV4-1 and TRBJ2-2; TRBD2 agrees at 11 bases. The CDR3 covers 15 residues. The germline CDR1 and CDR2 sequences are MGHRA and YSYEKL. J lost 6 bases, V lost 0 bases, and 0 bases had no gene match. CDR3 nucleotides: TGCGCCAGCAGCCAAGATAGCGGGGGGGCCGGGGAGCTGTTTTTT. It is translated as CASSQDSGGAGELFF.

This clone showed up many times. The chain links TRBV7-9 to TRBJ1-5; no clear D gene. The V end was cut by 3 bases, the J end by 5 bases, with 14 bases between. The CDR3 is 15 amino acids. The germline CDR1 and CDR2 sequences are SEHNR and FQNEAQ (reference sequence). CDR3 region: CASSFGKATDQPQHF. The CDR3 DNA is TGTGCCAGCAGCTTCGGCAAAGCAACTGATCAGCCCCAGCATTTT. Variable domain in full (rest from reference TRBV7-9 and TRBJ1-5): DTGVSQNPRHKITKRGQNVTFRCDPISEHNRLYWYRQTLGQGPEFLTYFQNEAQLEKSRLLSDRFSAERPKGSFSTLEIQRTEQGDSAMYLCASSFGKATDQPQHFGDGTRLSIL.

In DNA form, the CDR3 reads TGTGCCAGCAGTTACTCGCTTTCCTACGAGCAGTACTTC. This codes for CASSYSLSYEQYF. The gene calls are TRBV6-5 and TRBJ2-7; D gene ambiguous. The V end lost 0 bases, the J end lost 1 base, and 4 bases lay between the germline ends. The CDR3 totals 13 residues. Germline CDR1 and CDR2: MNHEY and SVGAGI.

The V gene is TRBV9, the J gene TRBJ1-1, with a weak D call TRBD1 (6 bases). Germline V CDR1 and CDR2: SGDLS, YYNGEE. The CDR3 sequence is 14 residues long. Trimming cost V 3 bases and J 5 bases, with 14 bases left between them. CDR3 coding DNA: TGTGCCAGCAGCGCCGGGGGGGCAGCGACTGAAGCTTTCTTT. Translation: CASSAGGAATEAFF.

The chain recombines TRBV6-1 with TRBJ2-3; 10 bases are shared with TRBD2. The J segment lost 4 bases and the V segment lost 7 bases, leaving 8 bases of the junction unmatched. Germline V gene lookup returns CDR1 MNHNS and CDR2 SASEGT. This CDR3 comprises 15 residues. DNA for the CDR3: TGTGCCAGCATTAAAACTAGCGGGGCCGCAGATACGCAGTATTTT. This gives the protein CASIKTSGAADTQYF.

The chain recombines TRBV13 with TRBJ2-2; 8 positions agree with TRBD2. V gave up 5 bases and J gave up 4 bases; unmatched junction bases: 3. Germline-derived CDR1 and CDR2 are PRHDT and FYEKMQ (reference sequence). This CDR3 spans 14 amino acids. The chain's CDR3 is CASSAGLGTGELFF. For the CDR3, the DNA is TGTGCCAGCAGCGCGGGACTAGGCACCGGGGAGCTGTTTTTT.

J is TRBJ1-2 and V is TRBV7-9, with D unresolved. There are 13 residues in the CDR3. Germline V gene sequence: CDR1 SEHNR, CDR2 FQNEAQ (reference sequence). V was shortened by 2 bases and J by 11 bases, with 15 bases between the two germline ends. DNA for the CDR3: TGTGCCAGCAGCTTATTCACGGAGGAGTTATACACCTTC. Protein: CASSLFTEELYTF.

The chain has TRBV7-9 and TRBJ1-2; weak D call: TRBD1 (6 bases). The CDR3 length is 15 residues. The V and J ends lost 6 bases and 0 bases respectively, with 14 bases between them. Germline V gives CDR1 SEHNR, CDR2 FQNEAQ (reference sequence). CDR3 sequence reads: CASSQQGLANYGYTF. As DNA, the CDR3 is TGTGCCAGCAGTCAACAGGGATTAGCTAACTATGGCTACACCTTC.

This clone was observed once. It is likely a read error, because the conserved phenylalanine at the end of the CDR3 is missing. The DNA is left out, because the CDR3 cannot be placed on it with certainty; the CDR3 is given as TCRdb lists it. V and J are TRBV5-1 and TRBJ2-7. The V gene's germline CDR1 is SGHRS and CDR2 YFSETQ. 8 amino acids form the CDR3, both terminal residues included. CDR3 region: CASHSTRL.

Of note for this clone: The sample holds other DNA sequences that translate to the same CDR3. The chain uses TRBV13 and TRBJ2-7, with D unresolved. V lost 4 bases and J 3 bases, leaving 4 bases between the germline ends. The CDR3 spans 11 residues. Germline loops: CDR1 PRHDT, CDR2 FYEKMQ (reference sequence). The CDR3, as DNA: TGTGCCAGCAGCTCCAGCTACGAGCAGTACTTC. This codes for CASSSSYEQYF.

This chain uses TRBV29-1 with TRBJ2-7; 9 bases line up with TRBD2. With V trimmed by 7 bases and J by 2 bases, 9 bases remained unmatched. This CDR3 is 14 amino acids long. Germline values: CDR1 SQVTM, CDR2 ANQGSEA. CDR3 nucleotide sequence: TGCAGCGCCACCGAGCGGGGGGACCCCTACGAGCAGTACTTC. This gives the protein CSATERGDPYEQYF.

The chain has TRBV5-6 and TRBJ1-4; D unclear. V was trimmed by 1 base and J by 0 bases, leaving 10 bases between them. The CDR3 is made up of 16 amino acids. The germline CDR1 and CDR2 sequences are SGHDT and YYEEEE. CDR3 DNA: TGTGCCAGCAGCTTGCGGTACCCCGCAACTAATGAAAAACTGTTTTTT. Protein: CASSLRYPATNEKLFF.

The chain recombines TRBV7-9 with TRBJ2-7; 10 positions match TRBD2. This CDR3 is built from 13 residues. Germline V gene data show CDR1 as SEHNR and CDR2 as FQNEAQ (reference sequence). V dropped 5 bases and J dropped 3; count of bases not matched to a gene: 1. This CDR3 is CASSPSGGYEQYF. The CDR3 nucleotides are TGTGCCAGCAGCCCTAGCGGGGGCTACGAGCAGTACTTC. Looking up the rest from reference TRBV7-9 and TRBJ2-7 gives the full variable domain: DTGVSQNPRHKITKRGQNVTFRCDPISEHNRLYWYRQTLGQGPEFLTYFQNEAQLEKSRLLSDRFSAERPKGSFSTLEIQRTEQGDSAMYLCASSPSGGYEQYFGPGTRLTVT.